This T cell receptor beta chain was sequenced in a study of blood T cell repertoires in COVID-19. Study details: The samples span acute and convalescent COVID-19 from the United States, Italy and Spain. Sources were T cells, B-cell-depleted T cells, or PBMCs; the material itself was cDNA or gDNA.

Authors' analysis steps: Reference gene primer amplification yielded estimated nucleated cell counts. The protocol was immunoSEQ multiplex PCR, while the TCRdb copy is restricted to in-frame clones and leaves out a portion. D and trimming come from the DNA, and the V and J calls and clone size come from that table. The sample lists under 200,000 clones; 80% to 85% were seen once. Germline loops: CDR1 SGHAT, CDR2 FQNNGV. J was trimmed by 8 bases and V by 1 base; bases with no gene match: 5. This CDR3 contains 14 residues. This clonotype was sampled from a woman between 70 and 85 years old with COVID-19, enrolled during active disease. The sequencing sample was made of peripheral blood. V usage is TRBV11-2 and J usage is TRBJ1-2, with TRBD1 matching 9 bases. The CDR3: CASSLVNRGLGYTF. The CDR3 DNA reads as TGTGCCAGCAGCTTAGTCAACAGGGGGCTAGGCTACACCTTC.